This T cell receptor beta chain was observed in a study of brain T cells in children with intractable seizures. Study-wide points: Patients' HCMV serostatus was unknown; virus specificity rests on CDR3 similarity alone. Pre-surgery blood may have been undersampled, hiding some clones.

Germline CDR1 and CDR2: SGHTA and FQGNSA. The CDR3 sequence is 14 residues long. With 1 base removed from V and 2 bases from J, the gap between germline ends came to 8 bases. TCRdb keeps only in-frame clones here, not all; method: immunoSEQ multiplex PCR. The profile shows 55,000 to 80,000 clones, more than 95% of them singletons. Notes on this clone: What it binds is unknown.

Only cases whose brain tissue showed the highest T cell transcript signatures were sequenced. At least one anti-epileptic drug was given before surgery. V usage is TRBV7-2 and J usage is TRBJ2-5; D uncertain. The sample consisted of peripheral blood, taken at surgery. The sequence derives from a boy under two years old with focal cortical dysplasia and intractable seizures. In DNA form, the CDR3 reads TGTGCCAGCAGCTTAGGCGCCCTGCAAGAGACCCAGTACTTC. Protein: CASSLGALQETQYF.